This TCR beta chain was found in a study of cytomegalovirus exposure and HLA in healthy donors (dated 2017 in TCRdb). Regarding the study in general: An earlier analysis of fewer than 750 of the donors reported over 250 Gb of sequence data and 117 million unique TCR beta sequences obtained from 180 million or so T cells. All discovery cohort repertoires had been generated on a single sequencing platform. Both class I and class II loci were covered by HLA typing, at four-digit resolution. The aim of the study was to test whether cataloging public T cell receptors could identify signatures of past pathogen exposure. Because of strong linkage in the cohort, roughly 5 DR-DQ haplotypes were treated as single units for association and clustering. The later analysis used no new phenotypic data to find candidate immune exposures, relying instead on TCR beta sequences and their occurrence across donors. A later analysis re-analyzed previously published TCR beta repertoires from about 600 donors and added high-resolution HLA genotyping to study TCR occurrence patterns. The study combined high-throughput TCR immunosequencing, statistical association of individual TCRs with disease status, and machine learning to predict cytomegalovirus infection status. Of the roughly 410 genotyped donors, roughly 76% were placed in the genetic ancestry cluster associated with self-reported Caucasian donors. An earlier analysis of nearly 600 of the donors applied high-throughput TCR beta sequencing to assess whether each TCR beta V gene segment acted as functional or pseudogenic. The number of donors typed differed by locus, with 629-630 for A, B, C, DRB1 and DQB1, roughly 520 for DQA1, 600 to 610 for DPA1, and some 450 for DPB1. A separate validation cohort of about 110 different subjects was used in addition to the 666-subject first cohort. The T cell repertoires of 666 subjects were profiled by immunosequencing and related to cytomegalovirus serostatus. Among over 350 genotyped donors of the cohort, an average of roughly 240,000 unique TCR beta nucleotide sequences were sequenced per donor, roughly a sixth of them non-productive. A later genetic analysis took genome-wide SNP genotypes for about 55% of the 666 donors and used that subset as a discovery cohort. An early release that covered about 640 HLA-typed donors contained about 300 gigabases of sequencing data and around 85 million unique TCR sequences. Donor age, sex, ethnicity and CMV serostatus were compiled alongside the repertoire data.

The library came from the immunoSEQ multiplex PCR assay. A mixture of 60 forward primers for TCR Vbeta segments and 13 reverse primers for TCR Jbeta segments was used in the multiplex PCR. The CDR3 region of rearranged TCR beta genes was amplified from genomic DNA with a multiplex PCR assay. Amplified TCR beta libraries were sequenced as 87-base-pair reads on the Illumina HiSeq System. Turning to the authors' computational methods: Across the roughly 670 repertoires, a later analysis counted about 81 million unique TCR beta chains, around 11 million of which were shared by at least two donors. A nearest-neighbor algorithm error-corrected the raw reads and collapsed the reads into unique sequences, merging closely related sequences to remove PCR and sequencing errors. To assign V, D and J gene segments, CDR3 sequences were aligned to IMGT reference sequences. Each retained sequence needed at least a six-nucleotide match to both a V gene segment and a J gene segment. Rearrangements were classified as productive when the CDR3 lacked stop codons and remained in frame with V and J, and all other rearrangements were classified as non-productive. CDR3 was defined by IMGT convention, running from the second conserved V-encoded cysteine to the conserved J-encoded phenylalanine. The earlier analysis of about 590 of the donors excluded sequences that lacked an unambiguous match to a single V gene segment. An earlier analysis of 587 of the donors classified V segments as functional when productive rearrangements were above 56.7% and as segregating when the standard deviation between donors was above 5%. A statistical classification framework was developed to diagnose cytomegalovirus status using the catalog of TCR beta chain sequences. In a later analysis, TCR nucleotide sequences were compared against IMGT/GENE-DB human TR gene sequences so that V and J genes could be assigned. In a later analysis, CDR3 sequences and most-parsimonious VDJ recombination scenarios were assigned using the TCRdist pipeline. A later analysis defined each TCR beta chain by its CDR3 amino acid sequence plus V-gene family, and excluded reads lacking a unique V-gene family. A later analysis removed nearly 600 highly shared, low-generation-probability nucleotide sequences to deal with suspected cross-contamination and a sequencing artifact. For each public chain, a later analysis derived a clonal expansion index from normalized ranks of inferred template counts within each repertoire. In a later analysis, generation probabilities were computed using a VDJ recombination model fitted to out-of-frame rearrangements, and the results were checked against IGoR. A later analysis scored TCR-TCR, TCR-HLA and TCR-CMV co-occurrence with hypergeometric tests, applying a repertoire-size bias correction to TCR pairs. False discovery rates were estimated in a later analysis by permuting HLA or CMV assignments 20 times. In a later analysis, co-occurring TCRs were grouped using DBSCAN, and TCRdist sequence similarity was added for clustering within HLA-allele-positive subsets. Repertoires with fewer than 30,000 or more than 120,000 public chains, plus five repertoires with anomalous nucleotide sharing, were excluded from co-occurrence clustering. Here the immuneACCESS table is served through TCRdb, limited to in-frame sequences with V and J called. Missing clones are a known gap in these copies; in checked studies unresolved V genes cover under half, and the rest lacks a known reason. For V, J and clone size, that table is used; D and trimming come from the DNA. This sample is represented by hundreds of thousands of clones; 55% to 75% of them were singletons. Together, the top ten hold less than 3% of the sample.

General conclusions and limits of the study: A later analysis found that TCR association rates varied across HLA loci, with DRB1 alleles showing the most associated TCRs and HLA-C alleles the fewest. Most TCR sequences were seen in very few donors, while some public TCRs were found in many individuals. In an earlier analysis of roughly 500 of the donors, most TCR beta V segments appeared in productive rearrangements about 87% or about 30% of the time, broadly matching IMGT annotations. According to a later analysis, most CMV-associated TCR beta chains appeared to be HLA-restricted, and the HLA associations seemed to be driven largely by CMV exposure. A later analysis found that HLA-associated TCR beta chains were more clonally expanded and had lower generation probabilities than equally common non-associated chains. In a later genetic analysis, a missense DCLRE1C variant was associated with V-gene and J-gene trimming of TCR beta chains, and the association was replicated in an independent cohort. Several of the top co-occurrence clusters appeared to be linked to parvovirus B19, influenza, CMV and Epstein-Barr virus, according to a later analysis. Because counts were too low, roughly 16 rarely observed V segments, including chromosome 9 orphons, were excluded from the earlier analysis of roughly 580 of the donors. A further reported finding was that TCR beta sequences accurately predicted the HLA-A and HLA-B alleles for most subjects in the first cohort. In vitro tests confirmed that three of the cytomegalovirus-associated TCR beta chains recognize cytomegalovirus antigens. According to a later genetic analysis, donors in an Asian-associated ancestry cluster had fewer N-insertions in productive TCRs than the approximately 630-donor mean. In the study, 164 TCR beta chains were listed as associated with cytomegalovirus. CMV serostatus was the only immune exposure information available for the cohort. The sequencing pipeline was judged likely to have produced a cluster of highly shared sequence variants as a technical artifact. At a false discovery rate of 0.05, a later analysis linked 16,951 TCR beta sequences to specific HLA alleles. Linkage disequilibrium might explain the correlated functional status among segregating V segments, but an unknown experimental factor could not be ruled out. Cytomegalovirus status was reported to be diagnosed by the classifier with high specificity and sensitivity in both the original and validation cohorts. When HLA alleles, especially DR and DQ, strongly co-occurred, attributing TCR associations to individual alleles was difficult. Because the 87-base-pair reads could not distinguish some IMGT-functional V segments, including TRBV6-2 and TRBV6-3, those segments were excluded. According to the authors, the approach could potentially be generalized to other disease states and immunological phenotypes. Because HLA typing was missing for some donors at each locus, association tests included only the typed subset. Only TCR beta chains were sequenced in this cohort, and the absence of alpha or paired-chain data limited detectable features. Presence/absence analyses assumed roughly uniform sequencing depth across donors, an assumption that may not hold.

The cohort comprised around 700 healthy bone marrow donors. At the time of sampling, every cohort member was nominally healthy, though immune exposures that went unrecorded were likely present. The donor was CMV seropositive and was included in the group of 270 or so seropositive cohort members. A peripheral blood sample was collected from each donor, and TCR beta sequencing was performed on peripheral blood mononuclear cells. Genomic DNA was extracted from the blood cell samples with the Qiagen DNeasy Blood Extraction Kit. A word on this clone: What this receptor recognizes is not known. Base qualities were left out, and no much larger clone turns up one base away.

The germline V and J ends show losses of 6 bases and 2 bases respectively, and no gene match explains 8 bases of the junction. The germline V gene encodes CDR1 SEHNR and CDR2 FQNEAQ (reference sequence). The CDR3 contains 15 residues, cysteine and phenylalanine counted. Only CDR3 DNA is held: 45 bases, read in frame from base 1. The receptor was derived from a man in his forties in good health and CMV-seropositive. The material sequenced was PBMCs. The chain was built from TRBV7-9 and TRBJ1-1; 8 central nucleotides agree with TRBD1. The DNA is TGTGCCAGCAGTTACTACAGGGGGACCAACACTGAAGCTTTCTTT. It encodes CASSYYRGTNTEAFF.